This T cell receptor beta chain came from a study of spatial heterogeneity in lung cancer. This clonotype has more than one count but fewer than ten. Its antigen is currently unknown. One entry per CDR3 protein results from TCRdb running MiXCR on the 5' RACE reads. The table includes tens of thousands of distinct CDR3 sequences, roughly 15% detected once. Study outcomes and limitations: Counts that tracked tumor mutation counts were those of expanded intratumoral alpha and beta TCRs.

CDR3 length: 15 residues. Germline CDR1 and CDR2: SGHRS and YFSETQ. Trimming removed 0 bases from V and 0 bases from J, with 6 bases in between. The time point here: sample taken at primary tumor resection. The genes are TRBV5-1 and TRBJ2-2; no reliable D call. This receptor was identified in a female donor with early-stage non-small cell lung cancer. The sample in question was lung tumor tissue, obtained at surgery. CDR3 bases: TGCGCCAGCAGCTTGGGCGGAACGAACACCGGGGAGCTGTTTTTT. This translates into CASSLGGTNTGELFF.